The text below deals with one T cell receptor beta chain. The data derive from a study of CD8+CD57+ T cells in acquired aplastic anemia. Study-level information: As sequenced from healthy donors, CD4+ cells averaged roughly 10 million reads.

According to the study, genomic DNA was the template for TCR beta VDJ and CDR3 profiling. TCRdb used MiXCR to reprocess the reads, holding one entry per CDR3 protein. There are about 220,000 distinct CDR3 sequences in the sample; 34% occur only once, and 1% to 1.3% lies in the top ten. The CDR3 runs to 17 residues. CDR1 and CDR2 from the germline V gene are MNHNS and SASEGT. The V gene lost 7 bases and the J gene lost 2 bases, with 21 bases spanning the gap. Sequencing used sorted CD4+, CD8+, or CD8+CD57+ T cells (not recorded which) from PBMCs. This TCR was recovered from a human donor in good health, serving as a control. V usage is TRBV6-1 and J usage is TRBJ2-1; TRBD2 is a possible D gene (6 bases). The CDR3 nucleotides are TGTGCCAGCACCGGCAGTCGGCGGGATACCGCCTACAATGAGCAGTTCTTC. Its translation: CASTGSRRDTAYNEQFF.